The rows below give T cell receptor beta chains drawn from one sample of a study of T cell changes during pregnancy in multiple sclerosis. The method was immunoSEQ multiplex PCR; TCRdb's version includes in-frame clones alone and lacks a portion of them. The sample yields tens of thousands of clones, roughly 90% seen once. The source was peripheral blood, collected in the first trimester of pregnancy. These receptor sequences come from a female donor in good health, enrolled as a control in a pregnancy study. CDR3s include the opening cysteine and the closing phenylalanine or tryptophan. The D gene is left open where the match is weak. Size is stated for part of the rows, as once, few or many counts, or as a class when the clone is expanded.

V,size,D,J,CDR3,DNA
TRBV2,NA,TRBD1,TRBJ1-2,CASRPRADRGGGYTF,TGTGCCAGCAGGCCCCGAGCGGACAGGGGAGGTGGCTACACCTTC
TRBV30,NA,NA,TRBJ1-5,CAWSGGFDQPQHF,TGTGCCTGGAGTGGAGGGTTCGATCAGCCCCAGCATTTT
TRBV28,NA,NA,TRBJ2-2,CASSLGGLTTGELFF,TGTGCCAGCAGTTTGGGGGGACTTACTACCGGGGAGCTGTTTTTT
TRBV29-1,NA,NA,TRBJ2-5,CSVEDGGGETQYF,TGCAGCGTTGAGGACGGAGGTGGAGAGACCCAGTACTTC
TRBV25-1,NA,NA,TRBJ2-3,CASSDWDSTDTQYF,TGTGCCAGCAGTGACTGGGACTCCACAGATACGCAGTATTTT
TRBV27,NA,NA,TRBJ2-7,CASSSFYTHSYEQYF,TGTGCCAGCAGTTCGTTCTATACTCACTCCTACGAGCAGTACTTC
TRBV27,NA,TRBD2,TRBJ2-3,CASRTSGGTDTQYF,TGTGCCAGCCGAACTAGCGGGGGAACAGATACGCAGTATTTT
TRBV5-4,NA,NA,TRBJ1-2,CASSLGGNYGYTF,TGTGCCAGCAGCTTGGGAGGGAACTATGGCTACACCTTC
TRBV11-2,NA,TRBD2,TRBJ2-1,CASSPNGLAGEQFF,TGTGCCAGCAGCCCAAACGGACTAGCTGGTGAGCAGTTCTTC
TRBV5-1,NA,NA,TRBJ1-1,CASSFGDTEAFF,TGCGCCAGCAGCTTCGGGGACACTGAAGCTTTCTTT
TRBV7-2,NA,TRBD1,TRBJ2-3,CASTTGGATDTQYF,TGTGCCAGCACCACAGGGGGCGCGACAGATACGCAGTATTTT
TRBV27,NA,NA,TRBJ1-2,CASSLQGFSGGYTF,TGTGCCAGCAGTTTACAGGGTTTTTCTGGGGGCTACACCTTC
TRBV14,NA,TRBD2,TRBJ2-1,CASSPFAGGGYNEQFF,TGTGCCAGCAGCCCGTTTGCGGGGGGTGGGTACAATGAGCAGTTCTTC
TRBV27,NA,NA,TRBJ2-2,CASMLRTKNTGELFF,TGTGCCAGCATGTTAAGGACTAAGAACACCGGGGAGCTGTTTTTT
TRBV27,NA,NA,TRBJ2-3,CASRTTGWDTQYF,TGTGCCAGCAGGACCACAGGGTGGGATACGCAGTATTTT
TRBV4-2,few,TRBD2,TRBJ2-2,CASSQDPSGGAGELFF,TGTGCCAGCAGCCAAGATCCTAGCGGGGGGGCCGGGGAGCTGTTTTTT
TRBV9,NA,NA,TRBJ2-1,CASSATLTGIGEQFF,TGTGCCAGCAGCGCTACCCTGACAGGAATCGGGGAGCAGTTCTTC
TRBV7-9,NA,TRBD1,TRBJ1-1,CASSGGTGLRDTEAFF,TGTGCCAGCAGCGGGGGGACAGGGTTGAGGGACACTGAAGCTTTCTTT
TRBV23-1,NA,TRBD1,TRBJ2-1,CASRPGQDNEQFF,TGCGCCAGCAGGCCGGGACAGGACAATGAGCAGTTCTTC
TRBV6-5,NA,NA,TRBJ2-3,CASTRGTATDTQYF,TGTGCCAGCACCCGCGGGACAGCCACAGATACGCAGTATTTT
TRBV18,NA,TRBD1,TRBJ1-2,CASSLTPGTGVNYGYTF,TGTGCCAGCTCACTAACCCCCGGGACAGGGGTAAACTATGGCTACACCTTC
TRBV2,NA,NA,TRBJ2-7,CASSERRYEQYF,TGTGCCAGCAGCGAGAGGAGATACGAGCAGTACTTC
TRBV21-1,NA,NA,TRBJ2-7,CASPGGVDYEQYF,TGTGCCAGCCCCGGGGGGGTCGACTACGAGCAGTACTTC
TRBV5-1,NA,TRBD1,TRBJ2-3,CASSAGQGGTDTQYF,TGCGCCAGCAGCGCGGGACAGGGAGGTACAGATACGCAGTATTTT
TRBV11-3,NA,NA,TRBJ1-6,CASSPQYRESPLHF,TGTGCCAGCAGCCCCCAATACAGGGAATCACCCCTCCACTTT
TRBV19,NA,NA,TRBJ2-1,CASSIQSPGRYNEQFF,TGTGCCAGTAGTATACAGTCCCCCGGGAGATACAATGAGCAGTTCTTC
TRBV28,NA,TRBD1,TRBJ2-3,CASSSPTGGTDTQYF,TGTGCCAGCAGTTCGCCTACAGGGGGCACAGATACGCAGTATTTT
TRBV28,NA,TRBD1,TRBJ2-2,CASSLYVQGSGELFF,TGTGCCAGCAGTTTATACGTACAGGGGTCCGGGGAGCTGTTTTTT
TRBV27,NA,NA,TRBJ2-7,CASSSQDGYEQYF,TGTGCCAGCAGTTCACAGGACGGCTACGAGCAGTACTTC
TRBV7-8,NA,NA,TRBJ2-5,CASSSRVEETQYF,TGTGCCAGCAGCTCCAGGGTAGAAGAGACCCAGTACTTC
TRBV30,NA,TRBD2,TRBJ2-1,CAWSGLAGGPYNEQFF,TGTGCCTGGAGTGGACTAGCGGGGGGGCCCTACAATGAGCAGTTCTTC
TRBV7-2,NA,TRBD1,TRBJ1-5,CASSPTFNTGGNQPQHF,TGTGCCAGCAGCCCGACTTTTAACACAGGGGGAAATCAGCCCCAGCATTTT
TRBV7-2,NA,TRBD1,TRBJ1-1,CASSSSFGHRGLAEAFF,TGTGCCAGCAGCTCTTCGTTTGGACACAGGGGGCTGGCTGAAGCTTTCTTT
TRBV27,NA,TRBD1,TRBJ1-2,CASSSTNRGGYGYTF,TGTGCCAGCAGTTCGACAAACAGGGGAGGCTATGGCTACACCTTC
TRBV6-6,NA,NA,TRBJ1-2,CASRPTDIYGYTF,TGTGCCAGCAGGCCAACAGATATCTATGGCTACACCTTC
TRBV19,NA,TRBD2,TRBJ2-1,CASSSSLAGGYNEQFF,TGTGCCAGTAGTTCCTCATTAGCGGGGGGTTACAATGAGCAGTTCTTC
TRBV7-2,NA,TRBD1,TRBJ1-1,CASRTGDYTEAFF,TGTGCCAGCAGGACAGGGGATTATACTGAAGCTTTCTTT
TRBV29-1,NA,NA,TRBJ1-1,CSVTQQGLNTEAFF,TGCAGCGTTACCCAACAGGGACTGAACACTGAAGCTTTCTTT
TRBV7-2,NA,NA,TRBJ2-2,CASNNHPGGELFF,TGTGCCAGCAACAACCACCCAGGTGGGGAGCTGTTTTTT
TRBV5-1,NA,TRBD1,TRBJ1-4,CASSQAGGPTNEKLFF,TGCGCCAGCAGCCAGGCAGGGGGCCCAACTAATGAAAAACTGTTTTTT
TRBV2,once,NA,TRBJ1-2,CASSRTGGANYGYTF,TGTGCCAGCAGTAGGACGGGGGGGGCTAACTATGGCTACACCTTC
TRBV13,NA,NA,TRBJ1-2,CASSLPQKGGRDHGYTF,TGTGCCAGCAGCTTACCCCAGAAGGGGGGGAGGGACCATGGCTACACCTTC